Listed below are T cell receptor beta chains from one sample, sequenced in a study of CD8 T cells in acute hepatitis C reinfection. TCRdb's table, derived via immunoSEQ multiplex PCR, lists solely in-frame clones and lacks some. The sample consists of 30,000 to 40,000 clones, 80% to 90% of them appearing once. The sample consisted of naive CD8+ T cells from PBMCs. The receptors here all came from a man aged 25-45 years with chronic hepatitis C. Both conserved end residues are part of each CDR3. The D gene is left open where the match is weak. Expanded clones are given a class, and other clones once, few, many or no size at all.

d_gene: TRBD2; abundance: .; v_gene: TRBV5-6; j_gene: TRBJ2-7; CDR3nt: TGTGCCAGCAGTTTCGGGACTACTGCGGGCGAGCAGTACTTC; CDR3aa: CASSFGTTAGEQYF
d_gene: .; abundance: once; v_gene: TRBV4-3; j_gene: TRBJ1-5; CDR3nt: TGCGCCAGCAGCCAAGGGGGGCCCCAGCATTTT; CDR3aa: CASSQGGPQHF
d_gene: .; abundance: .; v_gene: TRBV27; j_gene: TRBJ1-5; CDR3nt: TGTGCCAGCAGCAGTGATAGCAATCAGCCCCAGCATTTT; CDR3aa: CASSSDSNQPQHF
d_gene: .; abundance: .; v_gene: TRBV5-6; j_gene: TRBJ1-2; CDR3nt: TGTGCCAGCAGATCCGGGACTTCCCACTATGGCTACACCTTC; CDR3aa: CASRSGTSHYGYTF
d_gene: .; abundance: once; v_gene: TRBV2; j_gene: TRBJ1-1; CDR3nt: TGTGCCAGCAGCGAAAACCGCCCCAGGTTCTCTGAAGCTTTCTTT; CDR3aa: CASSENRPRFSEAFF
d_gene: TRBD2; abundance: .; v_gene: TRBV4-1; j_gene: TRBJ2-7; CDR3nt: TGCGCCAGCAGCCATTGGGCGGGAGGGCGTATAGACGGGACCTACGAGCAGTACTTC; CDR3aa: CASSHWAGGRIDGTYEQYF
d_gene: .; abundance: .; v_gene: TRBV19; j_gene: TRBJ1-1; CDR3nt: TGTGCCAGTGGTTCCAATTGGAACACTGAAGCTTTCTTT; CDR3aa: CASGSNWNTEAFF
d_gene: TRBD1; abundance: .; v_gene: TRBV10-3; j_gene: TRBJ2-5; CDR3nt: TGTGCCATCAGTGAGTTTACAGGGGAAGAGACCCAGTACTTC; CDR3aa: CAISEFTGEETQYF
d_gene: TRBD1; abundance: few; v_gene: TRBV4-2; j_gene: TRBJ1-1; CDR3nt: TGTGCCAGCAGCCAGGTGACAGGGGTGAACACTGAAGCTTTCTTT; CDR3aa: CASSQVTGVNTEAFF
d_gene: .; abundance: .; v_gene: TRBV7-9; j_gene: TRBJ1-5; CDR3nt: TGTGCCAGCAGCTTAGCGAATCCAGGGGAGAACAATCAGCCCCAGCATTTT; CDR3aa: CASSLANPGENNQPQHF
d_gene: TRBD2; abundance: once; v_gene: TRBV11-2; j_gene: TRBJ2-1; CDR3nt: TGTGCCAGCAGCTTATGGCGGGGGAATGAGCAGTTCTTC; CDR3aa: CASSLWRGNEQFF
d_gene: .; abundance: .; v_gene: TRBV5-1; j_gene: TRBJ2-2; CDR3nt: TGCGCCAGCAGCTTGTCCGGGGAGCTGTTTTTT; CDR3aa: CASSLSGELFF
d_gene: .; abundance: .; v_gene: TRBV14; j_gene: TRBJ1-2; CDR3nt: TGTGCCAGCAGCCAAGTATCAGGGAGCCATGGCTACACCTTC; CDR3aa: CASSQVSGSHGYTF
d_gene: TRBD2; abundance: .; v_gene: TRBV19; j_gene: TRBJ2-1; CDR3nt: TGTGCCAGTAGTATGGGGTCGACTAGCGATGAGCAGTTCTTC; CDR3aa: CASSMGSTSDEQFF
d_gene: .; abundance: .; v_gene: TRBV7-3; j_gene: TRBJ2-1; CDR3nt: TGTGCCAGCAGCCCCCTCGGGGGTTTAGCGGACAAAAATGAGCAGTTCTTC; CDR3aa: CASSPLGGLADKNEQFF
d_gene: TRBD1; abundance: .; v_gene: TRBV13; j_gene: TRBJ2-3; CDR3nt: TGTGCCAGCAGCCCCCGGACAGGGGGAGGTTTCACGCAGTATTTT; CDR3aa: CASSPRTGGGFTQYF
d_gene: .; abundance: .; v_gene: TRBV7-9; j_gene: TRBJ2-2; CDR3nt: TGTGCCAGCAGCTCATTTAATACGTGGGGTCCCGGGGAGCTGTTTTTT; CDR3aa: CASSSFNTWGPGELFF
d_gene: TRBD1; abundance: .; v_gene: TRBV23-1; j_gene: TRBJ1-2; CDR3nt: TGCGCCAGCAGTCAAGGATATGGGACAGGGGCGGGCTATGGCTACACCTTC; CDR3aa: CASSQGYGTGAGYGYTF
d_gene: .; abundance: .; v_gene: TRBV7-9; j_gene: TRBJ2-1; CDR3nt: TGTGCCAGCAGCTCCTTAGTAGCGGACATGAATGAGCAGTTCTTC; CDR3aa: CASSSLVADMNEQFF
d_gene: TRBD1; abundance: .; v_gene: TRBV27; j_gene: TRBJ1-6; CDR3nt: TGTGCCAGCAGTTCGACTGGGGCGACAGGGGATCAGTCACCCCTCCACTTT; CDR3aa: CASSSTGATGDQSPLHF
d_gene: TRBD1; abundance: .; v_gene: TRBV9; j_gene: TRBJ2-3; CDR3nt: TGTGCCAGCAGCAGAACAGGGGAAGAAGCAGATACGCAGTATTTT; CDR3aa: CASSRTGEEADTQYF
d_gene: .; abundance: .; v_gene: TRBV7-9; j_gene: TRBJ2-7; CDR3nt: TGTGCCAGCAGCGTCAGGAGTGCCTACGAGCAGTACTTC; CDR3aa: CASSVRSAYEQYF
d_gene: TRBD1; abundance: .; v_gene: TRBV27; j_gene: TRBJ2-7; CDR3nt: TGTGCCAGCAGTCATTCCGGGACAGGGTCCTACGAGCAGTACTTC; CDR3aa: CASSHSGTGSYEQYF
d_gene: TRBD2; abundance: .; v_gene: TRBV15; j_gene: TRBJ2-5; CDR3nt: TGTGCCACCAACAGCGGGGAGTTGAACCAAGAGACCCAGTACTTC; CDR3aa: CATNSGELNQETQYF
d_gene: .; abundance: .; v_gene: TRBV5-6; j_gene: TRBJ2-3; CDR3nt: TGTGCCAGCAGCTTGGCAGTAGCTTCCGATACGCAGTATTTT; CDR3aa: CASSLAVASDTQYF
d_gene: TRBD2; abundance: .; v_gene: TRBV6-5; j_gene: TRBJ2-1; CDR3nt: TGTGCCAGCAGTTATCTAGCGGGAAGGCTTGAGCAGTTCTTC; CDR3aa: CASSYLAGRLEQFF
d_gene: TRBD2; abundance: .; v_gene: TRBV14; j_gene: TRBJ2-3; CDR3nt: TGTGCCAGCAGCCGCCCCGGACTAGCGTCTTTCACAGATACGCAGTATTTT; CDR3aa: CASSRPGLASFTDTQYF
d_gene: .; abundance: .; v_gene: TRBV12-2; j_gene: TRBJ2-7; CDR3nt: TGTGCAAGTCGCTTAGTTTCGGCGGTCTCCTACGAGCAGTACTTC; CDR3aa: CASRLVSAVSYEQYF
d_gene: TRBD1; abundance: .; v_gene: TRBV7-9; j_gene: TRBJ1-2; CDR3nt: TGTGCCAGCAGCGACGCGACAGGGGCGCCGTTCTATGGCTACACCTTC; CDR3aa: CASSDATGAPFYGYTF
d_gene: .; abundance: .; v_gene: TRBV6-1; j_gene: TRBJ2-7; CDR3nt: TGTGCCAGCAGTGAACCCCGGGGGGCCAACTACGAGCAGTACTTC; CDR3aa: CASSEPRGANYEQYF
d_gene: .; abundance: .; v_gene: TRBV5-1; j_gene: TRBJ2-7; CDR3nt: TGCGCCAGCAGCACTGGGGGATACTACGAGCAGTACTTC; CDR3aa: CASSTGGYYEQYF